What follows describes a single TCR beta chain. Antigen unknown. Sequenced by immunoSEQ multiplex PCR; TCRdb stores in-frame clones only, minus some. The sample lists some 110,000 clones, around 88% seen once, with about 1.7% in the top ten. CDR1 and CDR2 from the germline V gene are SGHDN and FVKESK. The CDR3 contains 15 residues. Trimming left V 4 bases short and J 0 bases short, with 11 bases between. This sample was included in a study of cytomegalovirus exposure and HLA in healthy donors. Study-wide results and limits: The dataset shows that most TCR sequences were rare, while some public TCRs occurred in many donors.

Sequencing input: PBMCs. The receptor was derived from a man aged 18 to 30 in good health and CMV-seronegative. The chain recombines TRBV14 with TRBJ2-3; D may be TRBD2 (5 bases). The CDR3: CASSRGAASTDTQYF. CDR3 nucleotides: TGTGCCAGCAGCCGAGGAGCGGCTAGCACAGATACGCAGTATTTT.